These 7 T cell receptor beta chains share one sample of origin, sequenced in a study of blood T cell repertoires in COVID-19. The table came from immunoSEQ multiplex PCR; TCRdb's copy has only in-frame clones and leaves some out. The sample carries over 250,000 clones, approximately 88% recorded once. Specimen: peripheral blood. The receptors derive from a man aged 50 to 60 with acute or convalescent COVID-19.

V is TRBV12-3 or TRBV12-4 and J is TRBJ1-1; D not certain. The V end was cut by 5 bases, the J end by 3 bases, with 7 bases between. The CDR3 runs 12 residues. The CDR3 loop is CASSRGDTEAFF. In DNA form, the CDR3 reads TGTGCCAGCAGTCGGGGTGACACTGAAGCTTTCTTT.

The chain carries TRBV19 and TRBJ2-3, with 13 bases matching TRBD2. CDR1 is LNHDA, CDR2 SQIVND, per germline (reference sequence). The CDR3 runs 17 residues. Trimming cost V 2 bases and J 3 bases; bases outside gene matches: 5. CDR3 sequence reads: CASSIILAGGPTDTQYF. CDR3 nucleotide sequence: TGTGCCAGTAGTATAATACTAGCGGGGGGGCCGACAGATACGCAGTATTTT.

This rearrangement joins TRBV6-5 to TRBJ1-3, with 7 bases matching TRBD1. The germline CDR1 and CDR2 sequences are MNHEY and SVGAGI. Trimming cost V 4 bases and J 0 bases; bases outside gene matches: 3. The CDR3 length is 15 residues. CDR3 nucleotides: TGTGCCAGCAGTTTGGGACAGAACTCTGGAAACACCATATATTTT. It codes for CASSLGQNSGNTIYF.

This clone was counted once. The chain carries TRBV10-2 and TRBJ2-7; D might be TRBD1 (6 bases). This CDR3 is built from 14 residues. CDR1 is WSHSY, CDR2 SAAADI, per germline. Deletions cut 5 bases from V and 3 bases from J, with 14 bases between. CDR3 sequence (DNA): TGCGCCAGCAGTACAGGGTTATTGGGCTACGAGCAGTACTTC. Translated: CASSTGLLGYEQYF.

This sequence joins TRBV29-1 and TRBJ1-2; maybe TRBD1 (6 bases). Per the germline V gene, CDR1 is SQVTM and CDR2 is ANQGSEA. Trimming removed 7 bases at V and 2 bases at J, with 11 bases between. CDR3 length: 12 amino acids. Written as DNA, the CDR3 is TGCAGCGCCCACAGGGAAAACTATGGCTACACCTTC. This gives the protein CSAHRENYGYTF.

This rearrangement joins TRBV19 to TRBJ1-3; D remains unclear. Trimming removed 3 bases from V and 7 bases from J, with 13 bases in between. The CDR3 has 14 amino acids. Per germline, CDR1 LNHDA and CDR2 SQIVND (reference sequence). The CDR3 is CASSIGSAPNTIYF. The DNA of the CDR3 is TGTGCCAGTAGTATTGGCAGTGCTCCTAACACCATATATTTT.

The chain recombines TRBV5-1 with TRBJ1-3; D might be TRBD1 (5 bases). The germline V gene encodes CDR1 SGHRS and CDR2 YFSETQ. Between the trimmed V and J ends, which lost 4 bases and 0 bases, there was a span of 14 bases. CDR3 size: 16 residues. The CDR3 loop reads CASSAQTAYSGNTIYF. The DNA for the CDR3 is TGCGCCAGCAGCGCCCAGACAGCGTACTCTGGAAACACCATATATTTT. The whole variable domain, filled in from reference TRBV5-1 and TRBJ1-3, reads KAGVTQTPRYLIKTRGQQVTLSCSPISGHRSVSWYQQTPGQGLQFLFEYFSETQRNKGNFPGRFSGRQFSNSRSEMNVSTLELGDSALYLCASSAQTAYSGNTIYFGEGSWLTVV.